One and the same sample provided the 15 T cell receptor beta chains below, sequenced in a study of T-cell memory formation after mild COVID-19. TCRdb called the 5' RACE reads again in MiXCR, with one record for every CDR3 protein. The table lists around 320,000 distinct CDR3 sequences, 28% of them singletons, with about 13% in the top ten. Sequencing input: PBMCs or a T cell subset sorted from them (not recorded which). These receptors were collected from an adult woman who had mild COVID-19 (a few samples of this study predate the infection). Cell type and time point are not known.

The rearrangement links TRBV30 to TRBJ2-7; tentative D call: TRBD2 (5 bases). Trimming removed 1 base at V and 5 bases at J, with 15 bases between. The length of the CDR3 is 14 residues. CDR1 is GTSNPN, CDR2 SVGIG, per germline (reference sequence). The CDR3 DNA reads TGTGCCTGGAGTGCCCGCCGGGGTTGGGACGAGCAGTACTTC. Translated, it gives CAWSARRGWDEQYF.

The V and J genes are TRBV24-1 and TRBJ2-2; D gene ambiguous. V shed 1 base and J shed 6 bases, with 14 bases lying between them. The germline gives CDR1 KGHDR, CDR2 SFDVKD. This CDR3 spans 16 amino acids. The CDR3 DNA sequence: TGTGCCACCAGTGATTTTGAGGCCGGACCGCCCGGGGAGCTGTTTTTT. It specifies CATSDFEAGPPGELFF.

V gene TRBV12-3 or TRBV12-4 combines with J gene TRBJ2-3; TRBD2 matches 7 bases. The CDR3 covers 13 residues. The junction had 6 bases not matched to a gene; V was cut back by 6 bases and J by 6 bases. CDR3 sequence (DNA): TGTGCCAGCAGGGGAGGGCCTGGGGATACGCAGTATTTT. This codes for CASRGGPGDTQYF.

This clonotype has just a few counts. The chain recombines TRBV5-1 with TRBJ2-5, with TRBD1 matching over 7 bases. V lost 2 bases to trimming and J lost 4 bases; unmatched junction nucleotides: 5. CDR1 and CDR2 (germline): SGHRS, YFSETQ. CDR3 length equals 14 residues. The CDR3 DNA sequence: TGCGCCAGCAGCTTCACAGGGGCCCGAGAGACCCAGTACTTC. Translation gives CASSFTGARETQYF.

DNA of the CDR3: TGCGCCAGCATGAACAGGGACACCGGGGAGCTGTTTTTT. This codes for CASMNRDTGELFF. The chain combines TRBV5-1 with TRBJ2-2; D perhaps matches TRBD1 (6 bases). V was trimmed by 6 bases and J by 3 bases, leaving 9 bases between them. CDR3 length equals 13 residues. The germline V gene encodes CDR1 SGHRS and CDR2 YFSETQ.

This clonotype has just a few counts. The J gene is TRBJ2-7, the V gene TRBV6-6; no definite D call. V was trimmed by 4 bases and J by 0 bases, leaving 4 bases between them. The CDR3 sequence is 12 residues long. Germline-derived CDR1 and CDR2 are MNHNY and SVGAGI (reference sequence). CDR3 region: CASSSFSYEQYF. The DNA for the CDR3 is TGTGCCAGCAGTTCCTTCTCCTACGAGCAGTACTTC.

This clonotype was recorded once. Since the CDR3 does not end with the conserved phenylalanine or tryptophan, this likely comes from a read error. This CDR3 is CASSSLDGTGLETQYL. CDR3 in DNA: TGCGCCAGCAGCTCCCTTGACGGGACAGGGTTAGAGACCCAGTACTTA. The chain has TRBV5-1 and TRBJ2-5; 9 nucleotides match TRBD1. The V and J ends lost 3 bases and 4 bases, in that order; junction bases with no gene match: 10. In germline, CDR1 is SGHRS, CDR2 YFSETQ. The CDR3 length is 16 residues.

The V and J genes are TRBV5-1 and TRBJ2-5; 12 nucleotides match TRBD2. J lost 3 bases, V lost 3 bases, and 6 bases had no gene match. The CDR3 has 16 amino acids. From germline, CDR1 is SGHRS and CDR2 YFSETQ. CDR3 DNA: TGCGCCAGCAGCTCTGGACGGACTAGCGGGGAAGAGACCCAGTACTTC. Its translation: CASSSGRTSGEETQYF.

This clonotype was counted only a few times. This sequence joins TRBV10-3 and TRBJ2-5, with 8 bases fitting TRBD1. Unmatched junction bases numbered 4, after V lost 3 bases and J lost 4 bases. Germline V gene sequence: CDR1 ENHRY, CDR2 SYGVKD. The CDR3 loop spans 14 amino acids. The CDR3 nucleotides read TGTGCCATCAGTGATTCAGGGGGCTTAGAGACCCAGTACTTC. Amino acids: CAISDSGGLETQYF.

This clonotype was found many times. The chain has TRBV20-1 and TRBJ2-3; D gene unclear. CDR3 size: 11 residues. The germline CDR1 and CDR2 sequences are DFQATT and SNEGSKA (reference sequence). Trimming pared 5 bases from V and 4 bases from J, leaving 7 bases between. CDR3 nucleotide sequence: TGCAGTGCTGGGTTTCCAGATACGCAGTATTTT. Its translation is CSAGFPDTQYF.

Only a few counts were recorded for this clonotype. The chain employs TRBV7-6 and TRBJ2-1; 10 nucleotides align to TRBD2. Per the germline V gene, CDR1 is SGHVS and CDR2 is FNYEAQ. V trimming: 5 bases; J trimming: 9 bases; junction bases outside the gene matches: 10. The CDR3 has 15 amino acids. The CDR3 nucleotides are TGTGCCAGCAGCACCACTTCTAGCGGGAGTTTTGAGCAGTTCTTC. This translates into CASSTTSSGSFEQFF.

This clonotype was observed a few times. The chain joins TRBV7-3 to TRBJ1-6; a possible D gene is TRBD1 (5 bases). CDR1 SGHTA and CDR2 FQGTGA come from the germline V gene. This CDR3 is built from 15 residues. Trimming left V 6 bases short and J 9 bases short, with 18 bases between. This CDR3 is CASSTTSVGGSPLHF. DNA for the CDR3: TGTGCCAGCAGTACTACCTCCGTGGGGGGTTCACCCCTCCACTTT.

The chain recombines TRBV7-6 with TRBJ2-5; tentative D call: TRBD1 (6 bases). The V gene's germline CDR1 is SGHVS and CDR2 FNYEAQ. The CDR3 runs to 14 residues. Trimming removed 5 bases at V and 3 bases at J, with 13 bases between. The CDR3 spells CASSGINREETQYF. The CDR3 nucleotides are TGTGCCAGCAGCGGAATCAACAGGGAAGAGACCCAGTACTTC.

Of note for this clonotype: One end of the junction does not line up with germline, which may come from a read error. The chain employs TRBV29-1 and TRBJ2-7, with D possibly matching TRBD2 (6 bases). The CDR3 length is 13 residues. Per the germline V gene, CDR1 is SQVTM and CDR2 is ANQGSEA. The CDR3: CSVLRLDSSEQYF. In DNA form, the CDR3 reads TGCAGCGTTTTGAGACTAGACTCCTCCGAGCAGTACTTC.

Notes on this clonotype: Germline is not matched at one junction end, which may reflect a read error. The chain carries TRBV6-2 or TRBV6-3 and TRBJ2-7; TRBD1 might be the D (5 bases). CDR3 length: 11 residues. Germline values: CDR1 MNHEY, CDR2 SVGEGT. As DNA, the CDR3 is TGTGCCAGCAGCGACAGCTACGAGCACTACTTC. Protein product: CASSDSYEHYF.